Each of the 12 T cell receptor beta chains below was sequenced from the same sample in a study of T-cell memory formation after mild COVID-19. TCRdb reprocessed the 5' RACE reads with MiXCR, giving one entry per CDR3 protein. The table shows approximately 98,000 distinct CDR3 sequences, with over 15% occurring only once. Input material: PBMCs or a T cell subset sorted from them (not recorded which). Receptors originate from a man aged 18 to 30 who had mild COVID-19 (a few samples of this study predate the infection). Cell type and time point are not known.

Many counts were recorded for this clonotype. This rearrangement joins TRBV12-3 or TRBV12-4 to TRBJ2-7; 9 bases are a match to TRBD1. CDR3 length: 13 residues. V lost 8 bases to trimming and J lost 5 bases; unmatched junction nucleotides: 7. The CDR3 here is CASGEQGADEQYF. DNA of the CDR3: TGTGCCAGCGGGGAACAGGGGGCGGACGAGCAGTACTTC.

This chain connects TRBV7-2 to TRBJ2-3, with 7 bases fitting TRBD1. Trimming removed 3 bases from V and 0 bases from J; junction bases left unmatched: 3. Germline V gene sequence: CDR1 SGHTA, CDR2 FQGNSA. The CDR3 covers 15 residues. The CDR3: CASSFLDRSTDTQYF. Here the CDR3 DNA reads TGTGCCAGCAGCTTCTTGGACAGGAGCACAGATACGCAGTATTTT.

The sample holds a few counts of this clonotype. The rearrangement joins TRBV7-3 to TRBJ1-1; the D gene is possibly TRBD1 (5 bases). With 0 bases removed from V and 7 bases from J, the gap between germline ends came to 9 bases. The CDR3 covers 13 residues. Looked up from germline, CDR1 is SGHTA and CDR2 is FQGTGA. The CDR3 nucleotides are TGTGCCAGCAGCTTAACTGGGACTGGTGAAGCTTTCTTT. Residues: CASSLTGTGEAFF.

Points on this clonotype: One junction end does not reproduce the germline sequence, and a read error may be involved. This chain joins TRBV7-2 and TRBJ2-5; 8 bases match TRBD1. Germline lookup yields CDR1 SGHTA and CDR2 FQGNSA. The CDR3 runs to 14 residues. In DNA form, the CDR3 reads TGTGCCAGCAACTTAGGACAGGGCAAAGAGACCCAGTACTTC. Residues: CASNLGQGKETQYF.

This chain connects TRBV20-1 to TRBJ2-5; 8 bases map to TRBD1. The CDR3 has 12 residues. Germline CDR1 is DFQATT and CDR2 is SNEGSKA (reference sequence). V shed 6 bases and J 5 bases; nucleotides not matched to a gene: 5. CDR3 amino acids: CSARQGPETQYF. The CDR3 bases are TGCAGTGCCCGACAGGGGCCCGAGACCCAGTACTTC.

Only a few counts were recorded for this clonotype. J is TRBJ2-7 and V is TRBV20-1; D is unresolved. The CDR3 is made up of 11 amino acids. The V gene lost 6 bases and the J gene lost 3 bases, with 9 bases spanning the gap. The V gene's germline CDR1 is DFQATT and CDR2 SNEGSKA (reference sequence). The CDR3 DNA reads as TGCAGTGCCGCCGTAAACTACGAGCAGTACTTC. As protein: CSAAVNYEQYF.

The table lists this clonotype with a few counts. In DNA, the CDR3 is TGCGCCAGCAGCTTCCAGGGTTCCCCAGATACGCAGTATTTT. It encodes CASSFQGSPDTQYF. The chain carries TRBV5-1 and TRBJ2-3, with D possibly being TRBD1 (5 bases). CDR3 size: 14 residues. CDR1 SGHRS and CDR2 YFSETQ come from the germline V gene. Trimming cost V 2 bases and J 4 bases, with 11 bases left between them.

The chain has TRBV27 and TRBJ1-2; D possibly corresponds to TRBD1 (6 bases). CDR1 is MNHEY and CDR2 is SMNVEV in the germline V gene (reference sequence). CDR3 length equals 13 residues. Trimming cost V 2 bases and J 3 bases, with 7 bases left between them. CDR3: CASSLKGDYGYTF. As DNA, the CDR3 is TGTGCCAGCAGTTTAAAGGGGGACTATGGCTACACCTTC.

This clonotype was counted between two and nine times. V and J are TRBV12-3 or TRBV12-4 and TRBJ1-2; perhaps TRBD1 as D (6 bases). Trimming removed 7 bases at V and 5 bases at J, with 14 bases between. There are 13 residues in the CDR3. The CDR3, as DNA: TGTGCCAGCACCCCAGGGGACCGTTATGGCTACACCTTC. Protein: CASTPGDRYGYTF.

This clonotype was counted between two and nine times. The V call is TRBV5-4, the J call TRBJ1-2; 8 nucleotides agree with TRBD1. The CDR3 length is 15 residues. V was clipped by 6 bases and J by 3 bases; unmatched bases: 10. CDR1 SGHNT and CDR2 YYREEE come from the germline V gene (reference sequence). The CDR3 nucleotides are TGTGCCAGCACTGTCGGGGACAGGTTCGACTATGGCTACACCTTC. This codes for CASTVGDRFDYGYTF.

This clonotype has only one observation. The rearrangement uses TRBV15 and TRBJ1-5, with a possible D match to TRBD1 (6 bases). Germline V gene sequence: CDR1 LNHNV, CDR2 YYDKDF (reference sequence). The CDR3 sequence is 16 residues long. The germline V and J ends were trimmed by 5 bases and 2 bases, with 16 bases remaining between them. The chain's CDR3 is CATSPNKGGGNQPQHF. CDR3 DNA sequence: TGTGCCACCAGCCCCAATAAGGGGGGCGGCAATCAGCCCCAGCATTTT.

Only a few counts were recorded for this clonotype. The chain links TRBV6-2 or TRBV6-3 to TRBJ2-2, with TRBD1 identical over 7 bases. The V segment lost 6 bases and the J segment 2 bases; nucleotides outside the gene matches: 9. The CDR3 runs to 16 residues. Germline V lookup: CDR1 MNHEY, CDR2 SVGEGT. In DNA, the CDR3 is TGTGCCAGCAGCTTCCCGACAGGGAGAAACACCGGGGAGCTGTTTTTT. This sequence encodes CASSFPTGRNTGELFF.